These T cell receptor beta chains were read from a single sample in a study of OX40 agonist ivuxolimab in advanced cancers. Only in-frame clones appear in the TCRdb table, and some are missing; sequencing was by immunoSEQ multiplex PCR. The sample has about 77,000 clones, under 90% seen once. The sequenced sample was CD4+ or CD8+ T cells sorted from blood, obtained in a trial of the OX40 agonist ivuxolimab. All receptors derive from an adult with an advanced solid tumor such as melanoma, head and neck, liver or kidney cancer. CDR3s include the opening cysteine and the closing phenylalanine or tryptophan. The D gene is left open where the match is weak. Clone size is given for some rows only: seen once, a few or many times, or a class if the clone is expanded.

TRBD1	TRBV9	-	TRBJ1-2	TGTGCCAGCAGGACAGGGCAAGTGGGGTATGGCTACACCTTC	CASRTGQVGYGYTF
-	TRBV30	-	TRBJ2-7	TGTGCCTGTTTACAGGGCTACGAGCAGTACTTC	CACLQGYEQYF
-	TRBV10-3	once	TRBJ2-1	TGTGCCGCTAAGGGACACGGGTCCGACAATGAGCAGTTCTTC	CAAKGHGSDNEQFF
-	TRBV28	once	TRBJ1-1	TGTGCCAGCAGCCCGGGCCTCCTGAACACTGAAGCTTTCTTT	CASSPGLLNTEAFF
-	TRBV2	-	TRBJ1-5	TGTGCCAGCAGGGTCGGGGATGTTAGCAATCAGCCCCAGCATTTT	CASRVGDVSNQPQHF
TRBD1	TRBV5-1	-	TRBJ1-2	TGCGCCAGCAGCTCTCGGACAGGCCAAATCCCCCTAGGCTACACCTTC	CASSSRTGQIPLGYTF
-	TRBV27	-	TRBJ2-4	TGTGCCAGCAGGGCTTCTCTAGCCAAAAACATTCAGTACTTC	CASRASLAKNIQYF
-	TRBV6-4	-	TRBJ1-1	TGTGCCAGCAGCGCGACAGGGAACACTGAAGCTTTCTTT	CASSATGNTEAFF
TRBD1	TRBV18	-	TRBJ2-2	TGTGCCAGCTCACCGATGGGACAGGGGCTTACCGGGGAGCTGTTTTTT	CASSPMGQGLTGELFF
TRBD2	TRBV18	-	TRBJ2-1	TGTGCCAGCTCACCCACGGGAGGTGAGCAGTTCTTC	CASSPTGGEQFF
TRBD1	TRBV28	-	TRBJ1-5	TGTGCCAGCAGTTTAGGCGGGACAGGGAGGGGTCAGCCCCAGCATTTT	CASSLGGTGRGQPQHF
-	TRBV4-1	-	TRBJ2-2	TGCGCCAGCAGGGTAAACGGGGCCGGGGAGCTGTTTTTT	CASRVNGAGELFF
-	TRBV27	-	TRBJ1-5	TGTGCCAGCAGGGTCATGGGGGGTCACAATCAGCCCCAGCATTTT	CASRVMGGHNQPQHF
-	TRBV7-8	-	TRBJ1-2	TGTGCCAGCAGCTCCCAGCGGGGGGAAGGGGGCTACACCTTC	CASSSQRGEGGYTF
-	TRBV5-1	-	TRBJ1-1	TGCGCCAGCAGCCTCGACAAGCCGAACACTGAAGCTTTCTTT	CASSLDKPNTEAFF
-	TRBV19	-	TRBJ1-2	TGTGCCAGTAGTATAGTCCTTTCGACAGAATTTGGCTACACCTTC	CASSIVLSTEFGYTF
-	TRBV6-6	once	TRBJ1-4	TGTGCCAGCAGTTACTTTATGGGCAAAAGGAGGGAAAAACTGTTTTTT	CASSYFMGKRREKLFF
TRBD2	TRBV6-6	-	TRBJ2-3	TGTGCCAGCACTCGGGAGGGGCGGGGGGGCACAGATACGCAGTATTTT	CASTREGRGGTDTQYF
-	TRBV7-9	few	TRBJ1-2	TGTGCCAGCAGCTTTGGGAACTACTATGGCTACACCTTC	CASSFGNYYGYTF
-	TRBV5-1	once	TRBJ2-1	TGCGCCAGCAGCCTGTCTGGGGTATCCTACAATGAGCAGTTCTTC	CASSLSGVSYNEQFF
-	TRBV15	-	TRBJ2-6	TGTGCCACCAGCAGACAGGGGATCTCTGGGGCCAACGTCCTGACTTTC	CATSRQGISGANVLTF
-	TRBV5-1	-	TRBJ1-6	TGCGCCAGCAGCTTACGGGGGGGAGATTCACCCCTCCACTTT	CASSLRGGDSPLHF
-	TRBV5-1	once	TRBJ1-2	TGCGCCAGCAGCGCGGGACGGAACTATGGCTACACCTTC	CASSAGRNYGYTF
-	TRBV5-5	-	TRBJ1-2	TGTGCCAGCAGCTTGGCATCCAGGGAGGTCTATGGCTACACCTTC	CASSLASREVYGYTF
TRBD2	TRBV6-5	-	TRBJ2-5	TGTGCCAGCAGTTACTCCAGCGGGAGGGCCCTTGAGACCCAGTACTTC	CASSYSSGRALETQYF
-	TRBV5-1	-	TRBJ1-2	TGCGCCAGCAGCTCGCGAGGGGGGAGCTATGGCTACACCTTC	CASSSRGGSYGYTF
-	TRBV5-4	-	TRBJ2-1	TGTGCCAGCAGCTTGAGGGCCCCAAGCAGGGGCGAGCAGTTCTTC	CASSLRAPSRGEQFF
-	TRBV5-1	few	TRBJ1-4	TGCGCCAGCAGCTCGAAGGAGATCGGAAAACTGTTTTTT	CASSSKEIGKLFF
TRBD2	TRBV7-8	-	TRBJ2-1	TGTGCCAGCAGCCCCCTCGTTGCGGGAGTTTACAATGAGCAGTTCTTC	CASSPLVAGVYNEQFF
TRBD1	TRBV19	few	TRBJ1-5	TGTGCCAGTAGTATGACAGGGTTCAACAATCAGCCCCAGCATTTT	CASSMTGFNNQPQHF